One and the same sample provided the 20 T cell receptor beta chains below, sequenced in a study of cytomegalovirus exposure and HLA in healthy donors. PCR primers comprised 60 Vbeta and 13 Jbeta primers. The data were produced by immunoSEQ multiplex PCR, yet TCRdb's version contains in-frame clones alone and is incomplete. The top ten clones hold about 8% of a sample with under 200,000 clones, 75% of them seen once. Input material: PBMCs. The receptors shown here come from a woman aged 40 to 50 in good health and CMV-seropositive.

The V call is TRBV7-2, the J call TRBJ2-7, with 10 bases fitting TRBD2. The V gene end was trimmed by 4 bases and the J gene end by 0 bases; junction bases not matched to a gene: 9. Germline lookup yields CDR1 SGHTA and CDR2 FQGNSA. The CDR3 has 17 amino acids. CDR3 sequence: CASSWGGAGGRSYEQYF. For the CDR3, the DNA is TGTGCCAGCAGCTGGGGCGGAGCGGGAGGGCGCTCCTACGAGCAGTACTTC.

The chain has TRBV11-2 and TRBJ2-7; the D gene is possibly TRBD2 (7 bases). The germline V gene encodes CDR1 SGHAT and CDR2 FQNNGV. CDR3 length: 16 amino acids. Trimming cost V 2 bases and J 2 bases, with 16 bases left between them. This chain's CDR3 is CASSLLGGLGAYEQYF. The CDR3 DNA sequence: TGTGCCAGCAGCTTATTGGGGGGGCTAGGTGCCTACGAGCAGTACTTC.

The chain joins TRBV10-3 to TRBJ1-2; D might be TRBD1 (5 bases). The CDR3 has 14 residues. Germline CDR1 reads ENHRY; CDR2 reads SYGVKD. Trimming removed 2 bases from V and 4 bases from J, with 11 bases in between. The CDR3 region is CAISEPGKVYGYTF. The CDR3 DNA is TGTGCCATCAGTGAGCCAGGGAAGGTCTATGGCTACACCTTC.

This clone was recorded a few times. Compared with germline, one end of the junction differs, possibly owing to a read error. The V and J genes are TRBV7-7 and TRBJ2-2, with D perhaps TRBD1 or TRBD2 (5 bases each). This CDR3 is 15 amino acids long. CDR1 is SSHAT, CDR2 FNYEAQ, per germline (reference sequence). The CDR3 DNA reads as TGTGCTAGCAGCTTAGGGGAGTTTAGGACCGGGGAGCTGTTTTTT. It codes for CASSLGEFRTGELFF.

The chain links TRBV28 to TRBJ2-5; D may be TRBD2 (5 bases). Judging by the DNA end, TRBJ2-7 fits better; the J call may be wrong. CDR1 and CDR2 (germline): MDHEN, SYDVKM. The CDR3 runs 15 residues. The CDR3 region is CASSGPELGLYEQYF. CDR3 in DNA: TGTGCCAGCAGTGGCCCCGAACTAGGGCTATACGAGCAGTACTTC.

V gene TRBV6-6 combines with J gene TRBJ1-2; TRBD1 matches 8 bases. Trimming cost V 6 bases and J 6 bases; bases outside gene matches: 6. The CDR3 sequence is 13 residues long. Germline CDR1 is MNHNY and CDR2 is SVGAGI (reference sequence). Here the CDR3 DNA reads TGTGCCAGCAGCCGACAGGGGAGCCATGGCTACACCTTC. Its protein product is CASSRQGSHGYTF.

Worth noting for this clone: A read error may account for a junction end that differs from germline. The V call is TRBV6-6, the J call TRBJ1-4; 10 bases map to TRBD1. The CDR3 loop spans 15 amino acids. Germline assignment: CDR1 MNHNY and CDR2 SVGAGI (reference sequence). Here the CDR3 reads CAGSQTGGGEEKLFF. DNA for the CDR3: TGTGCCGGCAGCCAGACAGGGGGCGGCGAGGAAAAACTGTTTTTT.

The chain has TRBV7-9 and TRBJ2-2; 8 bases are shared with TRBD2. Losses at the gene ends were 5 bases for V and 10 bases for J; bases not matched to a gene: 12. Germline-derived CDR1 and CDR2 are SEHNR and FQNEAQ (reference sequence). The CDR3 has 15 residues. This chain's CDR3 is CASSRPNQAGEELFF. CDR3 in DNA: TGTGCCAGCAGCCGACCTAACCAAGCGGGAGAGGAGCTGTTTTTT.

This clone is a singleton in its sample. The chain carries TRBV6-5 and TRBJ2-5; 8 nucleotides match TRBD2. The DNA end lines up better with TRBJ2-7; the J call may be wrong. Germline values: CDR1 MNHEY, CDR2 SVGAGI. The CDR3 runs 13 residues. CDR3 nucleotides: TGTGCCAGCCGGGGGGGGGTCACCTACGAGCAGTACTTC. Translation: CASRGGVTYEQYF.

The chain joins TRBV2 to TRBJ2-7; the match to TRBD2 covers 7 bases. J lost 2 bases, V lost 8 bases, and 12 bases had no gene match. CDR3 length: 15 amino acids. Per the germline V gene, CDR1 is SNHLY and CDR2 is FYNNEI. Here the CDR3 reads CASEVGGGHTYEQYF. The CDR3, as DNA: TGTGCCAGCGAGGTCGGGGGAGGGCATACCTACGAGCAGTACTTC.

This CDR3 is CASSVTGEETQYF. CDR3 DNA sequence: TGTGCCAGCAGCGTGACAGGGGAAGAGACCCAGTACTTC. The chain recombines TRBV9 with TRBJ2-5, with TRBD1 matching over 8 bases. This CDR3 region has 13 residues. V lost 2 bases and J lost 3; bases outside the gene matches: 0. The germline CDR1 and CDR2 sequences are SGDLS and YYNGEE.

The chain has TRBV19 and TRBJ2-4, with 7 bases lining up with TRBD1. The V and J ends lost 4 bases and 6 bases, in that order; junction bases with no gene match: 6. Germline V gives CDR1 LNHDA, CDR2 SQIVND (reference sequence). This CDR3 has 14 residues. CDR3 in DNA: TGTGCCAGTAGTAGACAGGGTACACCAAACATTCAGTACTTC. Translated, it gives CASSRQGTPNIQYF.

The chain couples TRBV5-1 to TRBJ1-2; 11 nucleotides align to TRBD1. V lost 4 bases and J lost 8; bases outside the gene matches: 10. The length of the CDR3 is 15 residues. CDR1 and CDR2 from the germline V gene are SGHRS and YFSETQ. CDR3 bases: TGCGCCAGCAGCGCTGGATCCGGGACAGGGGGGGGCTACACCTTC. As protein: CASSAGSGTGGGYTF.

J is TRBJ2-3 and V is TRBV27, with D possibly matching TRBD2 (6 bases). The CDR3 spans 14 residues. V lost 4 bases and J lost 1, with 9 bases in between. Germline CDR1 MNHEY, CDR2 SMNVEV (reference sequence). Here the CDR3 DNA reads TGTGCCAGCAGTTCGACTAGGCGCACAGATACGCAGTATTTT. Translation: CASSSTRRTDTQYF.

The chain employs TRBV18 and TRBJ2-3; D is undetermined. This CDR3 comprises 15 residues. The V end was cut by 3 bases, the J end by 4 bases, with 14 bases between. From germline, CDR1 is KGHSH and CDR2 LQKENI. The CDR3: CASSPAPGRSDTQYF. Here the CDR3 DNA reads TGTGCCAGCTCACCCGCCCCCGGTCGATCAGATACGCAGTATTTT.

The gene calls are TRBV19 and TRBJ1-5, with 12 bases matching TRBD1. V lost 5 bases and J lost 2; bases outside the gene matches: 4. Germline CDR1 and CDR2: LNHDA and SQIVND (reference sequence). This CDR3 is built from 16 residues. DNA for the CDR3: TGTGCCAGTAGTGGGACAGGGGGCGCCGGCAATCAGCCCCAGCATTTT. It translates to CASSGTGGAGNQPQHF.

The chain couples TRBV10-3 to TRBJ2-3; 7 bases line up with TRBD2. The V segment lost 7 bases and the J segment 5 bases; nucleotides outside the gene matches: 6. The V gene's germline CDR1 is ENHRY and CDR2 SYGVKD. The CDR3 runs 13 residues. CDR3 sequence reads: CAIKAGAIDTQYF. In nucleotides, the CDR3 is TGTGCCATCAAGGCGGGAGCCATAGATACGCAGTATTTT.

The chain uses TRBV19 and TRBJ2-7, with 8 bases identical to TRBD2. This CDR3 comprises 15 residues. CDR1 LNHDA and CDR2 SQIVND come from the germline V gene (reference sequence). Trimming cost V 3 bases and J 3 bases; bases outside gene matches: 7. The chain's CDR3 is CASSISGSGDYEQYF. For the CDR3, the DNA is TGTGCCAGTAGTATTTCAGGTAGCGGGGACTACGAGCAGTACTTC.

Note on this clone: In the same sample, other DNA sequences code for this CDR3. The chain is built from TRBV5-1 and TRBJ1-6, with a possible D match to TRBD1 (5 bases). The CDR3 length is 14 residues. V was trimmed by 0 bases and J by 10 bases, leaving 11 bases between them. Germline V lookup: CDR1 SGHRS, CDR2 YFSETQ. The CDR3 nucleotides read TGCGCCAGCAGCTTGGGGCAGGGAGGATCACCCCTCCACTTT. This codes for CASSLGQGGSPLHF.

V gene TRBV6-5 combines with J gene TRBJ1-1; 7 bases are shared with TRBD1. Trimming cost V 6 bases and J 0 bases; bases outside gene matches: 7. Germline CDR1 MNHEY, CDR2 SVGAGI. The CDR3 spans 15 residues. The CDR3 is CASRGKGAVNTEAFF. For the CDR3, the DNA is TGTGCCAGCAGGGGTAAGGGGGCCGTGAACACTGAAGCTTTCTTT.